The 8 T cell receptor beta chains below were found in one sample sequenced in a study of read filtering for tumor transcriptome and immune sequencing. Molecular barcoded adaptors covering alpha/delta and beta/gamma chains were used on roughly 370 ng RNA. TCRdb re-called the reads with MiXCR, one entry per CDR3 protein. The table has some 24,000 distinct CDR3 sequences, 22% seen once. Material for sequencing was a population of CD138-negative cells sorted from bone marrow. The receptors shown here come from a donor at least 40 years old with multiple myeloma.

This clonotype was counted ten times or more. V usage is TRBV28 and J usage is TRBJ2-4, with TRBD1 identical over 9 bases. Per germline, CDR1 MDHEN and CDR2 SYDVKM. J lost 5 bases, V lost 8 bases, and 7 bases had no gene match. The CDR3 has 14 amino acids. CDR3: CASRGGQGENIQYF. The CDR3 DNA reads as TGTGCCAGCCGCGGGGGACAGGGCGAAAACATTCAGTACTTC.

This clonotype was counted only a few times. The chain links TRBV27 to TRBJ1-4; 7 bases are shared with TRBD1. With V trimmed by 11 bases and J by 4 bases, 7 bases remained unmatched. Germline V gives CDR1 MNHEY, CDR2 SMNVEV (reference sequence). This CDR3 contains 13 residues. As DNA, the CDR3 is TGTGCCGCCGGGGGACAGAATAATGAAAAACTGTTTTTT. It is translated as CAAGGQNNEKLFF.

This chain joins TRBV7-7 and TRBJ2-3, with 10 bases lining up with TRBD2. V trimming: 5 bases; J trimming: 4 bases; junction bases outside the gene matches: 3. The length of the CDR3 is 14 residues. Germline-derived CDR1 and CDR2 are SSHAT and FNYEAQ (reference sequence). CDR3 region: CASSVGLAPDTQYF. The CDR3 nucleotides are TGTGCCAGCAGCGTGGGACTAGCGCCAGATACGCAGTATTTT.

In regard to this clonotype: One base away lies a much larger clone, so this may be a sequencing read error. The chain couples TRBV11-2 to TRBJ2-5; D remains ambiguous. V gave up 5 bases and J gave up 2 bases, with 12 bases separating them. There are 14 residues in the CDR3. Germline CDR1 SGHAT, CDR2 FQNNGV. This CDR3 reads CASSLVGAQETQYF. CDR3 sequence (DNA): TGTGCCAGCAGCCTCGTCGGCGCACAAGAGACCCAGTACTTC.

In this sample, this clonotype turned up a few times. With a much larger clone just one base away, this may be a read error. This chain uses TRBV30 with TRBJ2-1, with 9 bases identical to TRBD1. This CDR3 comprises 13 residues. CDR1 is GTSNPN and CDR2 is SVGIG in the germline V gene (reference sequence). The CDR3 loop is CASNRDRDNEQSF. The CDR3 nucleotides read TGTGCCTCTAACCGGGACAGGGACAATGAGCAGTCCTTC.

With regard to this clonotype: Because it lacks the conserved phenylalanine or tryptophan at the end, this CDR3 is likely a read error. The chain carries TRBV28 and TRBJ2-1; 15 nucleotides agree with TRBD2. V shed 7 bases, J shed 2 bases, and the junction held 6 bases outside the gene matches. Germline CDR1 and CDR2: MDHEN and SYDVKM. This CDR3 region has 17 residues. CDR3 bases: TGTGCCAGCACGGGACTAGCGGGGGGAATGGCCTACAATGAGCAGTTCCTC. This sequence encodes CASTGLAGGMAYNEQFL.

CDR3 in DNA: TGCGCCAGCAGCTTGGGCGAGGGAGGGAAGCCCCAGCATTTT. This gives the protein CASSLGEGGKPQHF. V is TRBV5-1 and J is TRBJ1-5; the D is unclear. This CDR3 is built from 14 residues. Germline CDR1 reads SGHRS; CDR2 reads YFSETQ. V was pared by 0 bases and J by 8 bases, with 12 bases between.

This clonotype was counted a few times. The conserved phenylalanine or tryptophan is not found at the CDR3 terminus, so this likely reflects a read error. Because the CDR3's place on the DNA is in doubt, the DNA is left out and the CDR3 is given as listed by TCRdb. The rearrangement uses TRBV7-2 and TRBJ1-1. The length of the CDR3 is 11 amino acids, counting both ends. The germline CDR1 and CDR2 sequences are SGHTA and FQGNSA. The CDR3 loop reads CASREGGNSFL.